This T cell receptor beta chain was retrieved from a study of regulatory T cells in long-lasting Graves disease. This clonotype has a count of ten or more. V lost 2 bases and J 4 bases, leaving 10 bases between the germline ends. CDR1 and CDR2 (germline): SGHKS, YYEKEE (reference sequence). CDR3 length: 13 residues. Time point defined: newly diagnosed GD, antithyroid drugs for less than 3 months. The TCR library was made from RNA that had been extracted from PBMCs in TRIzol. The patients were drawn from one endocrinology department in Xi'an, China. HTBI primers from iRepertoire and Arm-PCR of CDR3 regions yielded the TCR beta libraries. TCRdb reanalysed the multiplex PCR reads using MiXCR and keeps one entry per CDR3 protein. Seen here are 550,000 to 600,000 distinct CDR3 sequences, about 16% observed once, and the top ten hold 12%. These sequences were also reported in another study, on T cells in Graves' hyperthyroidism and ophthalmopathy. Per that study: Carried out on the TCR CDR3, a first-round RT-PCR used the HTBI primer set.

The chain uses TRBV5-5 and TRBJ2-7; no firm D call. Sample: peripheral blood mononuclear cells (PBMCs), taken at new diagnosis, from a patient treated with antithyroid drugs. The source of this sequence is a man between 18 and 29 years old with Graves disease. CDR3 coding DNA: TGTGCCAGCAGCTTCACACGGACGTACGAGCAGTACTTC. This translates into CASSFTRTYEQYF.